These 20 T cell receptor beta chains came from one sample sequenced in a study of T cells after yellow fever vaccination. In TCRdb, the 5' RACE reads were re-called with MiXCR into one record per CDR3 protein. The sample shows 400,000 or so distinct CDR3 sequences, approximately 18% of them seen only once. The sequences come from PBMCs, collected before the yellow fever booster vaccination. The source of these receptors is a man in his late teens or twenties who received the YFV17D yellow fever vaccine.

The sample holds many counts of this clonotype. The V and J genes are TRBV7-9 and TRBJ2-5; D tentatively reads TRBD1 or TRBD2 (7 bases each). Trimming left V 8 bases short and J 5 bases short, with 18 bases between. The CDR3 is made up of 14 amino acids. The germline gives CDR1 SEHNR, CDR2 FQNEAQ (reference sequence). As DNA, the CDR3 is TGTGCCAGCGTTGGTTTGGGAGGGGGCGAGACCCAGTACTTC. Encoded protein: CASVGLGGGETQYF. The full variable domain, with the rest looked up from reference TRBV7-9 and TRBJ2-5, is DTGVSQNPRHKITKRGQNVTFRCDPISEHNRLYWYRQTLGQGPEFLTYFQNEAQLEKSRLLSDRFSAERPKGSFSTLEIQRTEQGDSAMYLCASVGLGGGETQYFGPGTRLLVL.

The gene calls are TRBV5-1 and TRBJ2-5; D gene ambiguous. This CDR3 contains 13 residues. With 5 bases removed from V and 5 bases from J, the gap between germline ends came to 13 bases. The germline V gene encodes CDR1 SGHRS and CDR2 YFSETQ. The CDR3 DNA sequence: TGCGCCAGCAGGCCGCCGGCCAGGGAGACCCAGTACTTC. Translated: CASRPPARETQYF.

This clonotype came up a few times. The chain uses TRBV5-1 and TRBJ2-6; no reliable D call. From germline, CDR1 is SGHRS and CDR2 YFSETQ. The CDR3 runs 15 residues. V was clipped by 4 bases and J by 3 bases, with 11 bases between them. DNA for the CDR3: TGCGCCAGCAGCCAGTCGACGGGTGGGGCCAACGTCCTGACTTTC. It translates to CASSQSTGGANVLTF.

The V call is TRBV18, the J call TRBJ1-1; D is perhaps TRBD1 (6 bases). Trimming left V 4 bases short and J 4 bases short, with 13 bases between. This CDR3 comprises 14 residues. Germline V gives CDR1 KGHSH, CDR2 LQKENI. CDR3 sequence reads: CASSQQGEGTEAFF. The CDR3 DNA reads TGTGCCAGCTCACAACAGGGTGAGGGCACTGAAGCTTTCTTT.

This clonotype was detected ten times or more. The genes are TRBV5-1 and TRBJ1-1, with a tentative D call TRBD1 (6 bases). Germline loops: CDR1 SGHRS, CDR2 YFSETQ. There are 14 residues in the CDR3. The V end lost 7 bases, the J end lost 1 base, and 14 bases lay between the germline ends. CDR3 sequence reads: CASGPDRTNTEAFF. In DNA form, the CDR3 reads TGCGCCAGCGGACCTGACAGGACGAACACTGAAGCTTTCTTT.

This clonotype turned up a few times. V is TRBV2 and J is TRBJ2-5, with 7 bases that match TRBD2. Trimming cost V 5 bases and J 5 bases; bases outside gene matches: 5. Per the germline V gene, CDR1 is SNHLY and CDR2 is FYNNEI. The CDR3 sequence is 13 residues long. In DNA, the CDR3 is TGTGCCAGCAGTTATACGCGGGGGGAGACCCAGTACTTC. It specifies CASSYTRGETQYF.

J is TRBJ2-7 and V is TRBV11-2; possible D gene TRBD1, 5 bases. Trimming cost V 5 bases and J 4 bases, with 9 bases left between them. This CDR3 has 12 residues. In germline, CDR1 is SGHAT, CDR2 FQNNGV. CDR3 region: CASSRDRYEQYF. The CDR3 coding sequence is TGTGCCAGCAGCCGAGACAGATACGAGCAGTACTTC.

This clonotype occurred a few times. The chain uses TRBV12-3 or TRBV12-4 and TRBJ2-1; TRBD1 is a possible D gene (6 bases). The CDR3 has 16 amino acids. V lost 5 bases and J 4 bases, leaving 18 bases between the germline ends. The DNA for the CDR3 is TGTGCCAGCAGTCCAGGGGCAACGGGGATTTACAATGAGCAGTTCTTC. Protein: CASSPGATGIYNEQFF.

This clonotype has more than one count but fewer than ten. CDR3: CASSLIQLQGYTF. DNA for the CDR3: TGTGCCAGCAGCTTAATTCAGTTGCAGGGCTACACCTTC. V and J are TRBV7-6 and TRBJ1-2; the D is unclear. Trimming pared 2 bases from V and 8 bases from J, leaving 12 bases between. Per germline, CDR1 SGHVS and CDR2 FNYEAQ. This CDR3 has 13 residues.

The chain is built from TRBV5-1 and TRBJ1-1; TRBD1 aligns across 11 bases. CDR3 length: 14 residues. V lost 6 bases, J lost 5 bases, and 6 bases stayed unmatched. Germline CDR1 reads SGHRS; CDR2 reads YFSETQ. The CDR3 bases are TGCGCCAGCACAGGACAGGGGGCAGGGACTGAAGCTTTCTTT. Its protein is CASTGQGAGTEAFF.

This clonotype appeared many times. V gene TRBV12-3 or TRBV12-4 combines with J gene TRBJ2-5; a possible D gene is TRBD1 (5 bases). The CDR3 covers 16 residues. Between the trimmed V and J ends, which lost 7 bases and 4 bases, there was a span of 22 bases. CDR3 nucleotide sequence: TGTGCCAGCAATTCATTGGGGCCGATTTACCCAGAGACCCAGTACTTC. It codes for CASNSLGPIYPETQYF.

The chain couples TRBV11-2 to TRBJ2-1; the match to TRBD2 covers 15 bases. With 5 bases clipped from V and 7 bases from J, the junction kept 6 bases outside the gene matches. CDR3 length: 16 amino acids. Germline CDR1 reads SGHAT; CDR2 reads FQNNGV. CDR3 coding DNA: TGTGCCAGCAGCGGCGGACTAGCGGGGGGGAGGAATGAGCAGTTCTTC. This encodes CASSGGLAGGRNEQFF.

Only a few counts were recorded for this clonotype. This chain links TRBV15 with TRBJ2-7; D is undetermined. V lost 0 bases and J 2 bases, leaving 11 bases between the germline ends. The germline gives CDR1 LNHNV, CDR2 YYDKDF (reference sequence). The CDR3 is made up of 15 amino acids. DNA of the CDR3: TGTGCCACCAGCAGAGATCTGGCGCTAACCTACGAGCAGTACTTC. Its protein is CATSRDLALTYEQYF.

This clonotype was found once. This rearrangement joins TRBV6-5 to TRBJ2-3; 12 bases align to TRBD2. The V segment lost 6 bases and the J segment 0 bases; nucleotides outside the gene matches: 10. The CDR3 is 18 residues long. The germline V gene encodes CDR1 MNHEY and CDR2 SVGAGI. The CDR3 here is CASSLTSGGTISTDTQYF. CDR3 bases: TGTGCCAGCAGCCTTACTAGCGGGGGGACCATTAGCACAGATACGCAGTATTTT.

The rearrangement links TRBV5-1 to TRBJ1-1, with 7 positions matching TRBD1. Germline V gene lookup returns CDR1 SGHRS and CDR2 YFSETQ. V lost 4 bases to trimming and J lost 1 base; unmatched junction nucleotides: 7. The CDR3 length is 15 residues. CDR3 nucleotides: TGCGCCAGCAGCCTGACAGGGCTAAAGAACACTGAAGCTTTCTTT. Translated: CASSLTGLKNTEAFF. Using reference TRBV5-1 and TRBJ1-1 for the parts outside the CDR3, the full variable domain is KAGVTQTPRYLIKTRGQQVTLSCSPISGHRSVSWYQQTPGQGLQFLFEYFSETQRNKGNFPGRFSGRQFSNSRSEMNVSTLELGDSALYLCASSLTGLKNTEAFFGQGTRLTVV.

This clonotype has more than one count but fewer than ten. The chain joins TRBV6-5 to TRBJ2-6, with TRBD1 matching over 7 bases. The germline V gene has CDR1 MNHEY and CDR2 SVGAGI. There are 19 residues in the CDR3. V lost 6 bases, J lost 0 bases, and 14 bases stayed unmatched. The DNA of the CDR3 is TGTGCCAGCAGCCAGACCTACGGGGACAGCTTCTCTGGGGCCAACGTCCTGACTTTC. It codes for CASSQTYGDSFSGANVLTF.

This clonotype was recorded a few times. The chain employs TRBV28 and TRBJ2-5; D is uncertain. The V end was cut by 8 bases, the J end by 1 base, with 8 bases between. Germline values: CDR1 MDHEN, CDR2 SYDVKM. The CDR3 contains 12 residues. The CDR3 nucleotides are TGTGCCAGCGCGCTAGTCCAAGAGACCCAGTACTTC. Translated: CASALVQETQYF.

This clonotype was found once. CDR3 bases: TGCAGTGCTAGGGCGCCTCTGGACACTGAAGCTTTCTTT. It is translated as CSARAPLDTEAFF. The V call is TRBV20-1, the J call TRBJ1-1, with no clear D. In germline, CDR1 is DFQATT, CDR2 SNEGSKA (reference sequence). This CDR3 spans 13 amino acids. The V and J ends lost 3 bases and 3 bases respectively, with 11 bases between them.

This clonotype was seen a handful of times. The chain carries TRBV20-1 and TRBJ2-1; 7 bases are shared with TRBD1. Germline V CDR1 and CDR2: DFQATT, SNEGSKA (reference sequence). The trim removed 1 base at V and 4 bases at J, leaving 7 bases unmatched. This CDR3 has 15 amino acids. The CDR3 DNA sequence: TGCAGTGCTAGAGGTTGGGACAGCATTTACAATGAGCAGTTCTTC. Translated, it gives CSARGWDSIYNEQFF.

The chain joins TRBV5-1 to TRBJ2-1; 9 nucleotides line up with TRBD1. The germline V gene encodes CDR1 SGHRS and CDR2 YFSETQ. V lost 2 bases to trimming and J lost 5 bases; unmatched junction nucleotides: 2. The CDR3 runs to 14 residues. Written as DNA, the CDR3 is TGCGCCAGCAGCTTACAGGGGGCGGACAATGAGCAGTTCTTC. This sequence encodes CASSLQGADNEQFF.